This T cell receptor (beta chain) was identified in a study of CD8 T cell repertoires and HIV-1 epitope variants. Produced via immunoSEQ multiplex PCR; TCRdb's table is partial and in-frame only. The sample yields around 3,700 clones, about 69% seen once. The table lists this clone with a few counts. Antigen specificity is unknown. This sequence originates from a male donor with HIV. Material for sequencing was cultured CD8+ T cells derived from PBMCs.

This chain's CDR3 is CASSLGNMNTEAFF. The DNA for the CDR3 is TGTGCCAGCAGCTTAGGGAATATGAACACTGAAGCTTTCTTT. The V gene is TRBV11-2, the J gene TRBJ1-1, with D unresolved. V was cut by 1 base and J by 0 bases, with 6 bases left in between. Per germline, CDR1 SGHAT and CDR2 FQNNGV. The CDR3 has 14 residues.